These T cell receptor beta chains were read from a single sample in a study of T-cell memory formation after mild COVID-19. Each CDR3 protein is one row after TCRdb ran MiXCR on the 5' RACE reads. The sample lists over 120,000 distinct CDR3 sequences, about a fifth seen once, with around 2% in the top ten. The sequencing sample was made of PBMCs or a T cell subset sorted from them (not recorded which). The receptors here all came from an adult woman who had mild COVID-19 (a few samples of this study predate the infection). Cell type and time point are not known. CDR3s include the opening cysteine and the closing phenylalanine or tryptophan. A D gene is named only where the DNA matches it firmly. Clone size, where shown, is once, few, many, or a class for clones that have expanded.

d_gene	v_gene	j_gene	abundance	CDR3aa	CDR3nt
.	TRBV2	TRBJ2-3	.	CAGRDSLIRDTDTQYF	TGTGCCGGCAGGGACTCTCTCATCCGGGACACAGATACGCAGTATTTT
TRBD1	TRBV5-1	TRBJ2-7	few	CASSGSGGGLSSYEQYF	TGCGCCAGCAGCGGATCAGGGGGCGGCCTTTCCTCCTACGAGCAGTACTTC
TRBD1	TRBV5-1	TRBJ1-1	.	CASSWDRGDAFF	TGCGCCAGCAGCTGGGACAGGGGCGACGCTTTCTTT
.	TRBV7-3	TRBJ2-3	.	CASSLKPRDSSIITDTQYF	TGTGCCAGCAGCTTAAAGCCCCGGGACTCAAGTATAATCACAGATACGCAGTATTTT
.	TRBV12-3/TRBV12-4	TRBJ1-1	.	CASSLARNTEAFF	TGTGCCAGCAGTTTAGCAAGGAACACTGAAGCTTTCTTT
.	TRBV7-8	TRBJ2-7	few	CASSLYVGRGNEQYF	TGTGCCAGCAGCTTATATGTGGGGCGCGGGAACGAGCAGTACTTC
.	TRBV5-1	TRBJ2-3	.	CASRSEPDTQYF	TGCGCCAGCAGGAGTGAACCAGATACGCAGTATTTT
TRBD1	TRBV15	TRBJ2-7	few	CATSREGQGTYEQYF	TGTGCCACCAGCAGAGAGGGACAGGGGACCTACGAGCAGTACTTC
TRBD2	TRBV15	TRBJ2-1	.	CATGTSGGDEQFF	TGTGCCACCGGGACTAGCGGAGGGGATGAGCAGTTCTTC
.	TRBV5-1	TRBJ2-2	.	CACSTSGELFF	TGCGCCTGCTCCACTTCCGGGGAGCTGTTTTTT
TRBD1	TRBV6-5	TRBJ2-7	few	CASISGQGAYEQYF	TGTGCCAGCATCTCGGGACAGGGTGCCTACGAGCAGTACTTC
.	TRBV5-1	TRBJ2-1	few	CASSQPGLQTNEQFF	TGCGCCAGCAGCCAGCCGGGACTCCAAACCAATGAGCAGTTCTTC
.	TRBV18	TRBJ1-1	many	CASSLGTGSALEAFF	TGTGCCAGCTCACTTGGTACCGGGTCAGCACTTGAAGCTTTCTTT
.	TRBV7-2	TRBJ2-7	few	CASSLDSEQYF	TGTGCCAGCAGCTTGGATTCGGAGCAGTACTTC
TRBD2	TRBV7-8	TRBJ2-7	few	CASSLARTSGKQYF	TGTGCCAGCAGCTTAGCGCGGACTAGCGGGAAGCAGTACTTC
TRBD1	TRBV19	TRBJ1-2	.	CASSPGQVRSYTF	TGTGCCAGTAGCCCCGGACAGGTTCGGAGCTACACCTTC
TRBD2	TRBV19	TRBJ2-1	.	CASNGRTSSDNEQFF	TGTGCCAGTAACGGGCGGACTAGCAGTGACAATGAGCAGTTCTTC
TRBD2	TRBV5-1	TRBJ2-6	.	CASSLTSGNPGANVLTF	TGCGCCAGCAGCCTTACTAGCGGGAACCCTGGGGCCAACGTCCTGACTTTC
TRBD1	TRBV5-1	TRBJ2-7	.	CASSFYSGTGTYEQYF	TGCGCCAGCAGCTTTTACTCAGGGACAGGCACCTACGAGCAGTACTTC
.	TRBV20-1	TRBJ2-5	few	CSARVPGQPQETQYF	TGCAGTGCTAGAGTTCCGGGACAACCCCAAGAGACCCAGTACTTC
TRBD1	TRBV2	TRBJ1-1	.	CASIPGQMNTEAFF	TGTGCCAGCATTCCGGGACAGATGAACACTGAAGCTTTCTTT
.	TRBV15	TRBJ1-5	.	CATSREGSLGQNSNQPQHF	TGTGCCACCAGCAGAGAGGGGTCTCTAGGACAAAATAGCAATCAGCCCCAGCATTTT